This TCR beta chain was profiled in a study of CD4 T cells in relation to SARS-CoV-2 and coronaviruses. The unexposed donors gave CD4+ T cells in about 2010-2019, prior to COVID-19. CD4+ T cells were isolated from the cells after roughly 11 days of culture. Germline CDR1 is KGHSH and CDR2 is LQKENI. V lost 2 bases and J lost 1, with 11 bases in between. This CDR3 is built from 15 residues. Worth noting for this clone: Its antigen is undetermined.

Method: immunoSEQ multiplex PCR; TCRdb's copy keeps in-frame clones and lacks some. The data contain some 30,000 clones, roughly three quarters of them singletons. The sequence derives from a human donor in good health. This rearrangement joins TRBV18 to TRBJ1-1; no clear D. Sequenced: CD4+ T cells from PBMCs, cultured in vitro. This CDR3 reads CASSPARGSNTEAFF. The CDR3 DNA follows: TGTGCCAGCTCACCAGCGAGAGGGTCGAACACTGAAGCTTTCTTT.